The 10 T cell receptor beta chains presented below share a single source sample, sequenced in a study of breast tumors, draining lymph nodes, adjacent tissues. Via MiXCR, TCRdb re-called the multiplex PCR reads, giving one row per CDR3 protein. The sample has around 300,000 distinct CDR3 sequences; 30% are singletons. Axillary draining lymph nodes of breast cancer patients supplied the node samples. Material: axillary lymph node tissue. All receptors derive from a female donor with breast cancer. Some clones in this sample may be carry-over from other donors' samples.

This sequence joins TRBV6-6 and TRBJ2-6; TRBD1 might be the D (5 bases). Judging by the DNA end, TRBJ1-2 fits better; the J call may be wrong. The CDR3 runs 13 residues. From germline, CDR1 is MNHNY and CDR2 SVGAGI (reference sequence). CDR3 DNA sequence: TGTGCCAGCAGGCTAGGGGTCTCTAGCGGCTACACCTTC. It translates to CASRLGVSSGYTF.

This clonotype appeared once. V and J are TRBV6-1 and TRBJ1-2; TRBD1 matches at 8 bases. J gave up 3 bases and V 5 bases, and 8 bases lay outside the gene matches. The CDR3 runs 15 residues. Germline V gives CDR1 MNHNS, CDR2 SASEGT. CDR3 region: CASSPQTGAHYGYTF. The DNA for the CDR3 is TGTGCCAGCAGTCCCCAGACAGGGGCCCACTATGGCTACACCTTC.

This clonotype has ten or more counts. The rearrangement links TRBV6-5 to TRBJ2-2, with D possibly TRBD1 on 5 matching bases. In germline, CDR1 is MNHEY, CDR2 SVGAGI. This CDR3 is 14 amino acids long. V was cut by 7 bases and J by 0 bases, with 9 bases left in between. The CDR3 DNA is TGTGCCAGCACTCACAGGACGAACACCGGGGAGCTGTTTTTT. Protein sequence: CASTHRTNTGELFF.

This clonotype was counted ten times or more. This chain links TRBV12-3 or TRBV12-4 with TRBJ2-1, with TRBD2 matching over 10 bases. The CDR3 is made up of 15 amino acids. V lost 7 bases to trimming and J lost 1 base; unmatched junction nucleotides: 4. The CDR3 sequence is CASTLAGASYNEQFF. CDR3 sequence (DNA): TGTGCCAGCACTCTAGCGGGAGCGTCCTACAATGAGCAGTTCTTC.

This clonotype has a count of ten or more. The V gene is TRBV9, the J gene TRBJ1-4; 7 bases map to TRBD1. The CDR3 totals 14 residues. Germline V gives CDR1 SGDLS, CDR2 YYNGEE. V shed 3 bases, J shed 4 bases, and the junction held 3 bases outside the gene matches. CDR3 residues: CASSGTGVNEKLFF. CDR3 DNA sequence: TGTGCCAGCAGCGGAACAGGGGTTAATGAAAAACTGTTTTTT.

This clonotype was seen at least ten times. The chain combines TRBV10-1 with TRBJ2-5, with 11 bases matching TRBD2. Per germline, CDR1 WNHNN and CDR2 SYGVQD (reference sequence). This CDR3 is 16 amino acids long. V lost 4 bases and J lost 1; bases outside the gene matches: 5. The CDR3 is CASSGLAGRSQETQYF. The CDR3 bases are TGCGCCAGCAGTGGACTAGCGGGGCGCTCCCAAGAGACCCAGTACTTC.

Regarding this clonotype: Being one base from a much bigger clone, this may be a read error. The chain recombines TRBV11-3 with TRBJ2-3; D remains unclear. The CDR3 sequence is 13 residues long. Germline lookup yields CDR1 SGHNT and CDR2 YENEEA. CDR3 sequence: CASSYPGTDTRYF. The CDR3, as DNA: TGTGCCAGCAGCTATCCAGGCACAGATACGCGGTATTTT.

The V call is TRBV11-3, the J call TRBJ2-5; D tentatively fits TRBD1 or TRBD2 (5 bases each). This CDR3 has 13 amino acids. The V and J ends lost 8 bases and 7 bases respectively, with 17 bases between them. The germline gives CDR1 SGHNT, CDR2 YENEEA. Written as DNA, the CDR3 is TGTGCCAGCGGGGGTAGACCTGAAGCGACCCAGTACTTC. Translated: CASGGRPEATQYF.

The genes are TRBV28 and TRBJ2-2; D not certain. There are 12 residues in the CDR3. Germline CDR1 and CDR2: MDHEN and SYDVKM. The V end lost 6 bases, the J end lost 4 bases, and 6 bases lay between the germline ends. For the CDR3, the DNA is TGTGCCAGCAGGGGGATCACCGGGGAGCTGTTTTTT. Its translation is CASRGITGELFF. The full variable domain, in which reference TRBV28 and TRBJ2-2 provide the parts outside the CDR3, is DVKVTQSSRYLVKRTGEKVFLECVQDMDHENMFWYRQDPGLGLRLIYFSYDVKMKEKGDIPEGYSVSREKKERFSLILESASTNQTSMYLCASRGITGELFFGEGSRLTVL.

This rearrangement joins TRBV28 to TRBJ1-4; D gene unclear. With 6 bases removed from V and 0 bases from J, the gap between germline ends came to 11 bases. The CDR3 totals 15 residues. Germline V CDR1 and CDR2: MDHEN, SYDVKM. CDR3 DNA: TGTGCCAGCAGGGTGGACGGAGCAACTAATGAAAAACTGTTTTTT. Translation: CASRVDGATNEKLFF.